A single sample gave rise to the 15 T cell receptor beta chains below, sequenced in a study of T cell repertoires in cytomegalovirus infection (dated by TCRdb to between 2018 and 2021). The reads were generated on an Illumina HiSeq 1500. The public reads were run again by TCRdb, first through fastp at Q25 and then through MiXCR, and only productive beta chains were kept. Entries are consolidated by CDR3 protein sequence, retaining the most common genes and DNA. For this sample there are around 450,000 distinct CDR3 sequences; approximately 11% appear just once. The ten largest clones add up to roughly 10% of the sample. Sequencing input: PBMCs. The receptors originated from a human donor in good health (CMV status not recorded). Some clones in this sample may be carry-over from other donors' samples.

This clonotype was detected only a few times. The V and J genes are TRBV18 and TRBJ1-1; D is perhaps TRBD1 (5 bases). The CDR3 is 13 amino acids. Germline CDR1 reads KGHSH; CDR2 reads LQKENI. The V and J ends lost 8 bases and 5 bases respectively, with 15 bases between them. The CDR3 region has the DNA TGTGCCAGCCGGCCAAGGGGAAGAACTGAAGCTTTCTTT. This translates into CASRPRGRTEAFF. The entire variable domain, with the rest obtained from reference TRBV18 and TRBJ1-1, is as follows: NAGVMQNPRHLVRRRGQEARLRCSPMKGHSHVYWYRQLPEEGLKFMVYLQKENIIDESGMPKERFSAEFPKEGPSILRIQQVVRGDSAAYFCASRPRGRTEAFFGQGTRLTVV.

This clonotype occurred many times. V usage is TRBV28 and J usage is TRBJ2-7; 7 positions agree with TRBD1. CDR3 length equals 13 residues. Germline loops: CDR1 MDHEN, CDR2 SYDVKM. J lost 4 bases, V lost 6 bases, and 6 bases had no gene match. The CDR3 is CASSDRAGYEQYF. CDR3 bases: TGTGCCAGCAGCGACAGGGCAGGGTACGAGCAGTACTTC.

This clonotype was seen repeatedly, ten times or more. The CDR3: CAWKNRDRDEKLFF. The CDR3 DNA reads as TGTGCCTGGAAAAACCGGGACAGGGATGAAAAACTGTTTTTT. This chain uses TRBV30 with TRBJ1-4; 9 nucleotides line up with TRBD1. The CDR3 loop spans 14 amino acids. Trimming removed 4 bases from V and 6 bases from J; junction bases left unmatched: 6. CDR1 and CDR2 from the germline V gene are GTSNPN and SVGIG (reference sequence).

This clonotype was seen at least ten times. The chain joins TRBV12-3 or TRBV12-4 to TRBJ2-1; D is unclear. V gave up 1 base and J gave up 3 bases, with 7 bases separating them. CDR3 length: 14 residues. CDR3 in amino acids: CASSLGALYNEQFF. The DNA of the CDR3 is TGTGCCAGCAGTTTAGGGGCCCTCTACAATGAGCAGTTCTTC.

This clonotype was counted ten times or more. The CDR3 here is CASSLRWGENEKLFF. Written as DNA, the CDR3 is TGTGCCAGCAGCTTACGGTGGGGGGAAAATGAAAAACTGTTTTTT. The chain couples TRBV7-2 to TRBJ1-4, with a tentative D call TRBD1 (5 bases). The V end was cut by 2 bases, the J end by 5 bases, with 12 bases between. This CDR3 has 15 residues. From germline, CDR1 is SGHTA and CDR2 FQGNSA.

This clonotype came up many times. The J gene is TRBJ2-7, the V gene TRBV7-9, with TRBD1 matching over 10 bases. The germline V gene encodes CDR1 SEHNR and CDR2 FQNEAQ (reference sequence). Trimming took 2 bases from V and 2 from J; bases not matched to a gene: 3. This CDR3 region has 15 residues. The CDR3 DNA sequence: TGTGCCAGCAGCTTACGGACAGGGGGGACCTACGAGCAGTACTTC. Its translation: CASSLRTGGTYEQYF. Variable domain in full (rest from reference TRBV7-9 and TRBJ2-7): DTGVSQNPRHKITKRGQNVTFRCDPISEHNRLYWYRQTLGQGPEFLTYFQNEAQLEKSRLLSDRFSAERPKGSFSTLEIQRTEQGDSAMYLCASSLRTGGTYEQYFGPGTRLTVT.

In this sample, this clonotype turned up many times. The rearrangement links TRBV19 to TRBJ1-6, with unresolved D. V was clipped by 6 bases and J by 5 bases, with 14 bases between them. In germline, CDR1 is LNHDA, CDR2 SQIVND (reference sequence). This CDR3 is 15 amino acids long. CDR3 residues: CASSPPPTNNSPLHF. The CDR3 DNA reads as TGTGCCAGTAGCCCCCCGCCGACGAATAATTCACCCCTCCACTTT.

The V call is TRBV19, the J call TRBJ1-6; D is ambiguous. The V and J ends lost 0 bases and 6 bases respectively, with 9 bases between them. The CDR3 is 15 residues long. Germline assignment: CDR1 LNHDA and CDR2 SQIVND (reference sequence). The CDR3 here is CASSIEGTINSPLHF. The CDR3 DNA sequence: TGTGCCAGTAGTATAGAGGGAACGATTAATTCACCCCTCCACTTT.

In its sample, this clonotype was seen many times. The chain recombines TRBV6-2 or TRBV6-3 with TRBJ1-5, with 10 bases identical to TRBD1. The CDR3 length is 16 residues. Germline CDR1 and CDR2: MNHEY and SVGEGT. The V and J ends lost 3 bases and 6 bases, in that order; junction bases with no gene match: 8. CDR3 in amino acids: CASSYSGTGVSQPQHF. The CDR3 coding sequence is TGTGCCAGCAGTTATTCCGGGACAGGGGTCTCTCAGCCCCAGCATTTT.

This clonotype occurred many times. The CDR3 protein is CASSPVSRGATDTQYF. DNA for the CDR3: TGTGCCAGCAGCCCCGTCTCCCGGGGGGCCACAGATACGCAGTATTTT. The J gene is TRBJ2-3, the V gene TRBV7-9, with D perhaps TRBD2 (7 bases). V was cut by 5 bases and J by 2 bases, with 17 bases left in between. Germline V gives CDR1 SEHNR, CDR2 FQNEAQ (reference sequence). CDR3 size: 16 residues.

On this clonotype: The conserved final phenylalanine or tryptophan is absent from the CDR3, which likely points to a read error. The rearrangement joins TRBV6-5 to TRBJ1-2; 8 nucleotides match TRBD1. The CDR3 spans 13 residues. J was trimmed by 4 bases and V by 5 bases; bases with no gene match: 3. Per germline, CDR1 MNHEY and CDR2 SVGAGI. For the CDR3, the DNA is TGTGCCAGCAGTCTTGACAGGGGCTATGGCTACACCTCC. It translates to CASSLDRGYGYTS.

This clonotype has at least ten counts. The chain links TRBV6-5 to TRBJ2-7, with 8 bases that match TRBD2. CDR3 size: 17 residues. The trim removed 0 bases at V and 5 bases at J, leaving 12 bases unmatched. The germline gives CDR1 MNHEY, CDR2 SVGAGI. The CDR3 loop is CASSYSGFREGRNEQYF. CDR3 DNA sequence: TGTGCCAGCAGTTACTCGGGATTCCGGGAGGGCCGGAACGAGCAGTACTTC.

This clonotype has at least ten counts. This sequence joins TRBV19 and TRBJ1-1; D gene ambiguous. The length of the CDR3 is 15 residues. CDR1 LNHDA and CDR2 SQIVND come from the germline V gene (reference sequence). V was cut by 5 bases and J by 0 bases, with 13 bases left in between. The CDR3 sequence: CASSSAATLNTEAFF. DNA of the CDR3: TGTGCCAGTAGTTCGGCGGCTACTTTGAACACTGAAGCTTTCTTT.

This clonotype showed up just a few times. This rearrangement joins TRBV15 to TRBJ2-6; D ambiguous. CDR3 length equals 18 residues. V was clipped by 0 bases and J by 0 bases, with 12 bases between them. The germline CDR1 and CDR2 sequences are LNHNV and YYDKDF (reference sequence). The CDR3 DNA reads TGTGCCACCAGCAGAGATTCGGACGGCCTCTCTGGGGCCAACGTCCTGACTTTC. It yields the protein CATSRDSDGLSGANVLTF.

This clonotype occurred many times. This chain joins TRBV28 and TRBJ1-1; D remains unclear. In germline, CDR1 is MDHEN, CDR2 SYDVKM. The CDR3 contains 16 residues. V was cut by 2 bases and J by 5 bases, with 18 bases left in between. CDR3 region: CASSLRDWGKGTEAFF. The CDR3 bases are TGTGCCAGCAGTTTAAGGGATTGGGGAAAAGGGACTGAAGCTTTCTTT.